This is a list of T cell receptor beta chains from one sample in a study of cytomegalovirus exposure and HLA in healthy donors. Clones were sequenced by immunoSEQ multiplex PCR, and TCRdb holds only the in-frame ones, with some missing. Of about 120,000 clones listed, roughly 17% are singletons. Sequencing input: PBMCs. The source of these receptors is a female donor in good health and CMV-seropositive. The CDR3 runs from the conserved cysteine through the conserved F or W. Fields, in order: J gene, clone size, V gene, D gene, CDR3 length, CDR3 protein, CDR3 DNA. D genes are given only for firm matches. Clone size appears in some rows only: once, few, many, or a class for an expanded clone.

TRBJ2-2,few,TRBV7-3,TRBD2,16,CASSLLAGGITGELFF,TGTGCCAGCAGCCTCCTAGCGGGAGGGATAACCGGGGAGCTGTTTTTT
TRBJ2-7,.,TRBV19,TRBD2,16,CASSAVAGLAYYEQYF,TGTGCCAGTAGTGCTGTCGCGGGACTAGCATACTACGAGCAGTACTTC
TRBJ2-7,few,TRBV23-1,.,13,CASSQFTGSEQYF,TGCGCCAGCAGTCAATTTACAGGGAGCGAGCAGTACTTC
TRBJ1-1,.,TRBV7-9,.,14,CASSLDRAHTEAFF,TGTGCCAGCAGCTTAGACAGGGCGCACACTGAAGCTTTCTTT
TRBJ2-3,.,TRBV9,TRBD2,16,CASSVGTSGHTDTQYF,TGTGCCAGCAGCGTAGGGACTAGCGGGCACACAGATACGCAGTATTTT
TRBJ2-7,.,TRBV2,.,15,CASCIVAGGLYEQYF,TGTGCCAGCTGCATTGTAGCAGGAGGCCTCTACGAGCAGTACTTC
TRBJ2-7,.,TRBV28,TRBD2,14,CATTILAGGLEQYF,TGTGCCACCACAATCCTAGCGGGGGGGCTCGAGCAGTACTTC
TRBJ2-4,.,TRBV6-1,.,12,CASSESRNIQYF,TGTGCCAGCAGTGAATCTCGAAACATTCAGTACTTC
TRBJ2-3,few,TRBV27,TRBD2,18,CASSSTWTSWQTTDTQYF,TGTGCCAGCAGTTCAACTTGGACTAGCTGGCAAACCACAGATACGCAGTATTTT
TRBJ1-3,few,TRBV7-9,TRBD1,16,CASSSRRTGFGNTIYF,TGTGCCAGCAGCTCGCGAAGGACAGGGTTCGGAAACACCATATATTTT
TRBJ2-7,few,TRBV15,.,15,CATSRDRQPSYEQYF,TGTGCCACCAGCAGAGATAGACAGCCCTCCTACGAGCAGTACTTC
TRBJ1-3,few,TRBV7-9,TRBD1,19,CASSPSPPNWDSPLDTIYF,TGTGCCAGCAGCCCCAGCCCTCCGAACTGGGACAGCCCGTTAGACACCATATATTTT
TRBJ1-6,.,TRBV28,.,15,CASRGGLTYNSPLHF,TGTGCCAGCAGGGGGGGACTGACCTATAATTCACCCCTCCACTTT
TRBJ1-5,.,TRBV7-9,TRBD1,14,CASSSTGAGGPQHF,TGTGCCAGCAGCTCGACAGGGGCGGGCGGCCCCCAGCATTTT
TRBJ2-7,.,TRBV7-2,TRBD2,17,CASSSAFLAGGDYEQYF,TGTGCCAGCAGCTCGGCCTTTCTAGCGGGGGGAGACTACGAGCAGTACTTC
TRBJ2-7,.,TRBV7-2,TRBD2,15,CASSLEVAGPYEQYF,TGTGCCAGCAGCTTAGAGGTAGCGGGACCTTACGAGCAGTACTTC
TRBJ1-4,.,TRBV5-1,.,17,CASSLDSFQGLSEKLFF,TGCGCCAGCAGCTTGGATAGTTTCCAGGGGTTAAGTGAAAAACTGTTTTTT
TRBJ1-5,few,TRBV2,TRBD1,15,CASRQDRGQNQPQHF,TGTGCCAGCAGGCAAGACAGGGGGCAAAATCAGCCCCAGCATTTT
TRBJ1-4,.,TRBV5-1,.,13,CASSLGGVEKLFF,TGCGCCAGCAGCTTAGGAGGGGTTGAAAAACTGTTTTTT
TRBJ1-2,.,TRBV7-9,TRBD1,14,CASSHRDSYYGYTF,TGTGCCAGCAGCCATAGGGACAGCTACTATGGCTACACCTTC
TRBJ1-4,few,TRBV30,TRBD1,13,CAWSGQGIGELFF,TGTGCCTGGAGCGGACAGGGAATCGGGGAACTGTTTTTT
TRBJ2-7,.,TRBV7-9,TRBD2,14,CASSLPGGSYEQYF,TGTGCCAGCAGCTTACCGGGGGGTTCCTACGAGCAGTACTTC
TRBJ1-4,few,TRBV7-9,.,14,CASSYGLGGEKLFF,TGTGCCAGCAGCTACGGGCTGGGGGGGGAAAAACTGTTTTTT
TRBJ2-5,few,TRBV2,TRBD2,15,CASSPQSGSQETQYF,TGTGCCAGCAGTCCCCAGAGCGGGAGCCAAGAGACCCAGTACTTC
TRBJ2-7,.,TRBV7-9,TRBD1,16,CASSPRWGQGVYEQYF,TGTGCCAGCAGCCCCCGATGGGGACAGGGGGTCTACGAGCAGTACTTC